This TCR beta chain was recovered during a study of T cell responses to AZD1222 COVID-19 vaccine. With regard to this clone: Its target is unknown.

Germline CDR1 and CDR2: SGHRS and YFSETQ. The CDR3 has 13 amino acids. Unmatched junction bases numbered 6, after V lost 4 bases and J lost 9 bases. Findings and limits, study-wide: Recipients of AZD1222 seropositive at baseline numbered only 6 or 7. Repertoires were obtained solely post-peak T cell response. Nearly half of spike-specific TCRs reportedly go after variant regions that carry no mutations.

Repertoires were generated with immunoSEQ multiplex PCR, while TCRdb's copy carries only in-frame clones and drops some. The data contain about 87,000 clones, over 75% of them seen just once; the ten biggest clones take up around 2.8%. The chain carries TRBV5-1 and TRBJ1-5, with 8 bases identical to TRBD1. This clonotype originated in an adult in good health. The sample was peripheral blood, taken on day 0 of AZD1222 vaccination. This chain's CDR3 is CASSRGDRSPQHF. CDR3 in DNA: TGCGCCAGCAGCCGGGGGGACAGGTCGCCCCAGCATTTT.